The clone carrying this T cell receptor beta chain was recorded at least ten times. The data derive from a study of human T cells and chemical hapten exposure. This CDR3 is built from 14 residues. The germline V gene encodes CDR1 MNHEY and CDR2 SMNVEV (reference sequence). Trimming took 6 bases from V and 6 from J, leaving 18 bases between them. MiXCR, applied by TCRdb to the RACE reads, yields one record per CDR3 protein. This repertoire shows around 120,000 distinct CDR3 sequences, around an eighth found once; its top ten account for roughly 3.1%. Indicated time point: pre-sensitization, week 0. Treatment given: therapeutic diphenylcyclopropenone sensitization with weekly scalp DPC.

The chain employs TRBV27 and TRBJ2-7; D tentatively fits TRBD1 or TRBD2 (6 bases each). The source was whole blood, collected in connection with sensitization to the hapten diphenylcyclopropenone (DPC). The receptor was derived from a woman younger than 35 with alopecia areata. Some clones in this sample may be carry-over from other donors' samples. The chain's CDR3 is CASSLIPGAAEQYF. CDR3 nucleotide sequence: TGTGCCAGCAGCCTTATTCCGGGGGCCGCCGAGCAGTACTTC.